The present T cell receptor beta chain was sequenced within a study of Ad26.COV2.S vaccination and SARS-CoV-2 variants. Study at large: Enrollment placed the donor in the COV1001 Ad26.COV2.S trial arm.

Method: immunoSEQ multiplex PCR; TCRdb's copy keeps in-frame clones and lacks some. This sample carries 300,000 to 400,000 clones, 88% of them seen once, and the ten largest clones take roughly 6%. Described treatment: some 20 received Ad26.COV2.S at low or high dose, single or two shots; about 5 received placebo; per-sample allocation not given. Specimens were obtained on day 63 following the first vaccine or placebo injection. As for this clone: Its antigen is unidentified.

The CDR3 runs 13 residues. Germline trimming cut 6 bases from V and 6 bases from J; bases unmatched to any gene: 4. Points from the study as a whole: Greater spike-specific TCR breadth was seen in vaccine recipients than in placebo recipients.

The rearrangement joins TRBV12-3 or TRBV12-4 to TRBJ1-5, with 8 bases lining up with TRBD1. This TCR derives from a person aged 18 to 59 who received the Ad26.COV2.S COVID-19 vaccine or a placebo. Sequences were derived from peripheral blood, sampled in a trial of Ad26.COV2.S vaccine versus placebo. DNA of the CDR3: TGTGCCAGCAGCAGGGGGCTTGGTCAGCCCCAGCATTTT. Its translation: CASSRGLGQPQHF.